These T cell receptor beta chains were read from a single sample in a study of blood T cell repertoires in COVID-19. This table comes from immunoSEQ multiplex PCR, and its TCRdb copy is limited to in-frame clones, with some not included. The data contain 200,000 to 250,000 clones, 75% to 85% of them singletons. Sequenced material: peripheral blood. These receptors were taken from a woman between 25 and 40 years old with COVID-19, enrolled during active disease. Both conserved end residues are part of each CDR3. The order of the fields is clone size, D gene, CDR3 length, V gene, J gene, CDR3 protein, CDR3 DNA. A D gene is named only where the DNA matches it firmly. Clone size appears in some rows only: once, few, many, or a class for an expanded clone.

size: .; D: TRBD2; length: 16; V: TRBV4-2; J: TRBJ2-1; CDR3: CASRDRLAGVYNEQFF; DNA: TGTGCCAGCAGGGACAGACTAGCGGGAGTCTACAATGAGCAGTTCTTC
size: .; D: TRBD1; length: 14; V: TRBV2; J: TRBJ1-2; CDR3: CASRRGLRLLSYTF; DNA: TGTGCCAGCCGCAGGGGGTTACGTCTTTTGAGCTACACCTTC
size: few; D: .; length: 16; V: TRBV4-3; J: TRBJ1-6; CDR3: CASSQDWAGVGSPLHF; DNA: TGCGCCAGCAGCCAAGATTGGGCAGGGGTAGGGTCACCCCTCCACTTT
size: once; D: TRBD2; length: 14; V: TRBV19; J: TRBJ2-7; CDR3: CASSSAGAPYEQYF; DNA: TGTGCCAGTAGTTCAGCGGGGGCCCCCTACGAGCAGTACTTC
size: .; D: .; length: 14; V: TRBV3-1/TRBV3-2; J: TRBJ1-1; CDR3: CASSHQGLNTEAFF; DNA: TGTGCCAGCAGCCACCAGGGTTTGAACACTGAAGCTTTCTTT
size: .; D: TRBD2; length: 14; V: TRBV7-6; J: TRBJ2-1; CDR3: CASSRREEVDEQFF; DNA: TGTGCCAGCAGCCGACGGGAGGAGGTCGATGAGCAGTTCTTC
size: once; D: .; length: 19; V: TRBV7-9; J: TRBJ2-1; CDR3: CASSHKRTTGASSYNEQFF; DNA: TGTGCCAGCAGCCATAAGAGGACTACAGGGGCCAGCTCCTACAATGAGCAGTTCTTC
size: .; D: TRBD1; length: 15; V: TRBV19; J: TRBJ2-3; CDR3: CASTVDRDSSDTQYF; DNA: TGTGCCAGTACCGTCGACAGGGATAGTTCGGATACGCAGTATTTT
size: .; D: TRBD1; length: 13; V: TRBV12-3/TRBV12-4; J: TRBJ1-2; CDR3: CASSLGRGDGYTF; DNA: TGTGCCAGCAGTTTAGGCAGGGGGGATGGCTACACCTTC
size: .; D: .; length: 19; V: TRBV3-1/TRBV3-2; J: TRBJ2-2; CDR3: CASSQAPRIGGVDTGELFF; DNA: TGTGCCAGCAGCCAAGCCCCGCGAATAGGGGGGGTTGACACCGGGGAGCTGTTTTTT
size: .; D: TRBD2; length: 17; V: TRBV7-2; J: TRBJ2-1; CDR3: CASSSNETSGGYNEQFF; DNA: TGTGCCAGCAGCTCCAACGAGACTAGCGGGGGGTACAATGAGCAGTTCTTC
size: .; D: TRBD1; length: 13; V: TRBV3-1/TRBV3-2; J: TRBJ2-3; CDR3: CATGQGISDTQYF; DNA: TGTGCTACTGGACAGGGGATATCAGATACGCAGTATTTT
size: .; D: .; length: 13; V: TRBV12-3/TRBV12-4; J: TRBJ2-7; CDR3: CASSLEGIGEQYF; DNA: TGTGCCAGCAGTTTGGAGGGTATAGGCGAGCAGTACTTC
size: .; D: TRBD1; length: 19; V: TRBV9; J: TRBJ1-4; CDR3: CASSAQTTGTGSTNEKLFF; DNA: TGTGCCAGCAGCGCTCAGACTACCGGGACAGGGTCCACTAATGAAAAACTGTTTTTT
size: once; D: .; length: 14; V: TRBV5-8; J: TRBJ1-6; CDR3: CASSRGFYNSPLHF; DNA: TGTGCCAGCAGTAGAGGGTTCTATAATTCACCCCTCCACTTT
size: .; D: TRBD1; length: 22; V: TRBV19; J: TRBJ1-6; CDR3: CASSPRRGQGQAPSSYNSPLHF; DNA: TGTGCCAGTAGTCCCCGCCGGGGACAGGGACAGGCCCCGAGCTCCTATAATTCACCCCTCCACTTT
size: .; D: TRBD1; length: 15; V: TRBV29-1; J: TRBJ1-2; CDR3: CSVESRGRLDYGYTF; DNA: TGCAGCGTTGAATCTAGGGGGCGCTTAGACTATGGCTACACCTTC
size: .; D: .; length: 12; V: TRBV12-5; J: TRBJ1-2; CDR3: CASGALTYGYTF; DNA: TGTGCTAGTGGTGCACTAACCTATGGCTACACCTTC
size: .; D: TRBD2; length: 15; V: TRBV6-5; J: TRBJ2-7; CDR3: CASSFSGPYSYEQYF; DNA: TGTGCCAGCAGTTTTAGCGGGCCCTACTCCTACGAGCAGTACTTC